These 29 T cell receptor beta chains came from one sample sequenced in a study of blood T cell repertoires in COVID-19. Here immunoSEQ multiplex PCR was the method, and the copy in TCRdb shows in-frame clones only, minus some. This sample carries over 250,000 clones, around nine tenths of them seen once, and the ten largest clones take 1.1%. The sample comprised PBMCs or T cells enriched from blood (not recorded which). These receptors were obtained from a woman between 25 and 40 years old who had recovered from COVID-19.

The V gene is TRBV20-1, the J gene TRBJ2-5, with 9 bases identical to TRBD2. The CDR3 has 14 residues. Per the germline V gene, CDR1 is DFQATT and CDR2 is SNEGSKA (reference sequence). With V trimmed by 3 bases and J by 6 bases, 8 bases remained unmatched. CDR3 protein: CSASPSGRMKTQYF. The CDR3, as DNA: TGCAGTGCTAGTCCCAGCGGGAGGATGAAGACCCAGTACTTC.

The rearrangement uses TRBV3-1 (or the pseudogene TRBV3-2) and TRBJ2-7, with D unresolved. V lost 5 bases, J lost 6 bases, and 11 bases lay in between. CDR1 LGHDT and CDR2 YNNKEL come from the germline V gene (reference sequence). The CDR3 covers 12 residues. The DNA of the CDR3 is TGTGCCAGCAGCTTCAGGTCCCGCGAGCAGTACTTC. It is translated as CASSFRSREQYF.

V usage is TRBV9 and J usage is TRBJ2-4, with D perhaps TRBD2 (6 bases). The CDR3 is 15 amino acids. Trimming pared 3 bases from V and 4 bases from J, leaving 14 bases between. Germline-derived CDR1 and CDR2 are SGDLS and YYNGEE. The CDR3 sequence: CASSAGHGGKNIQYF. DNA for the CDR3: TGTGCCAGCAGCGCGGGGCACGGGGGAAAAAACATTCAGTACTTC.

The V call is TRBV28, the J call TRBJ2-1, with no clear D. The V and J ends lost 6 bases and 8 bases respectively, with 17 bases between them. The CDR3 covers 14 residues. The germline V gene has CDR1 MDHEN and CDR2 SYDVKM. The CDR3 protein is CASSPHSGKHEQFF. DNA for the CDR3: TGTGCCAGCAGCCCTCATTCGGGTAAGCATGAGCAGTTCTTC.

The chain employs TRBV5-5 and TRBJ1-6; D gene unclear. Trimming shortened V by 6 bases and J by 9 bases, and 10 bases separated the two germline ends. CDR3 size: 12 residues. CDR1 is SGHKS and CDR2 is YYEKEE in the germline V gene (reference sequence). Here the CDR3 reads CASNLQASPLHF. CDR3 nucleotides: TGTGCCAGCAACCTCCAGGCTTCACCCCTCCACTTT.

The CDR3 reads CASSLAADTQYF. The CDR3 region has the DNA TGTGCCAGCAGTTTAGCGGCAGATACGCAGTATTTT. This sequence joins TRBV6-6 and TRBJ2-3; tentatively, D is TRBD2 (6 bases). The germline CDR1 and CDR2 sequences are MNHNY and SVGAGI (reference sequence). This CDR3 comprises 12 residues. V shed 4 bases and J shed 4 bases, with 6 bases lying between them.

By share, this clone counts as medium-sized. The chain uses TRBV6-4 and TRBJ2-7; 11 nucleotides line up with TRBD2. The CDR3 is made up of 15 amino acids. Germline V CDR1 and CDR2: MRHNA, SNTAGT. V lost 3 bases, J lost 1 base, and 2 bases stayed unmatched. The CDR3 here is CASSESSGGSYEQYF. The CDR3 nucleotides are TGTGCCAGCAGTGAATCTAGCGGGGGGTCCTACGAGCAGTACTTC.

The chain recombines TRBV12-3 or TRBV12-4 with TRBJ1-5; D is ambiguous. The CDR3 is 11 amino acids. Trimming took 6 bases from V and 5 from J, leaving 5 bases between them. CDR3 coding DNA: TGTGCCAGCAGCGGGGATCAGCCCCAGCATTTT. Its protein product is CASSGDQPQHF.

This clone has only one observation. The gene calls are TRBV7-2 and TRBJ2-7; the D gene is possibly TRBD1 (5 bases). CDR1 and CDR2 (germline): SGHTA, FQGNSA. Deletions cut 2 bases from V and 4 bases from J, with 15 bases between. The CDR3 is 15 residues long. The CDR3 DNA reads TGTGCCAGCAGCTTAAGGGGCACTCAGGCATACGAGCAGTACTTC. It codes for CASSLRGTQAYEQYF.

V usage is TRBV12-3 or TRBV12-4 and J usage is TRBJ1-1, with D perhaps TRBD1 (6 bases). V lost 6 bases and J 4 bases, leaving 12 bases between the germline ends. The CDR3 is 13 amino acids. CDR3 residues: CASRRGEGTEAFF. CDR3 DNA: TGTGCCAGCAGAAGGGGGGAGGGCACTGAAGCTTTCTTT.

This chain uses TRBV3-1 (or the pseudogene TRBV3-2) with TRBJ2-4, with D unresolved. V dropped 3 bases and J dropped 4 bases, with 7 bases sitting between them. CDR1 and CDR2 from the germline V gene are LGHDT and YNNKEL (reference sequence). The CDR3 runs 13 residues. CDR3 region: CASSHRSKNIQYF. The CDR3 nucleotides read TGTGCCAGCAGCCACCGGTCTAAAAACATTCAGTACTTC.

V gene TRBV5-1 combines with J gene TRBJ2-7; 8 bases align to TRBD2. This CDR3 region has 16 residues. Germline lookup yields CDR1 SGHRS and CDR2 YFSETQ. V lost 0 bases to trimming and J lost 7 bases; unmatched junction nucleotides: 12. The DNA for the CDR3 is TGCGCCAGCAGCTTGGGCTCTAGCGGGCCCCTAAGGGAGCAGTACTTC. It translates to CASSLGSSGPLREQYF. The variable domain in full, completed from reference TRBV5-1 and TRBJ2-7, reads KAGVTQTPRYLIKTRGQQVTLSCSPISGHRSVSWYQQTPGQGLQFLFEYFSETQRNKGNFPGRFSGRQFSNSRSEMNVSTLELGDSALYLCASSLGSSGPLREQYFGPGTRLTVT.

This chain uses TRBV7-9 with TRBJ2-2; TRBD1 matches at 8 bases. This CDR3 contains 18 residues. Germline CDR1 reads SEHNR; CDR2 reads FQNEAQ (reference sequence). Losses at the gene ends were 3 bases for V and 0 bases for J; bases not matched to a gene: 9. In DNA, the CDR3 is TGTGCCAGCAGCTTCTTGACAGGGGTAGGATCGAACACCGGGGAGCTGTTTTTT. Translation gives CASSFLTGVGSNTGELFF.

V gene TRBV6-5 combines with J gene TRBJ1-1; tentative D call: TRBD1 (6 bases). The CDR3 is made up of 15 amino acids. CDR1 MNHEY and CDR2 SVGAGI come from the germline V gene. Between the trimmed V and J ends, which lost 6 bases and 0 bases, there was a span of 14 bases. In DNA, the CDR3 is TGTGCCAGCAGCGCAGGGGCGCCAATGAACACTGAAGCTTTCTTT. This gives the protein CASSAGAPMNTEAFF.

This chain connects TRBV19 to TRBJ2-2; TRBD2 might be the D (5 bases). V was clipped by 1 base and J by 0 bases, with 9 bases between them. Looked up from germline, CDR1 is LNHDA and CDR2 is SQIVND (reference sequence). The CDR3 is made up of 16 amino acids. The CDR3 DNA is TGTGCCAGTAGTATAGGGGCGGGCGCGAACACCGGGGAGCTGTTTTTT. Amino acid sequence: CASSIGAGANTGELFF.

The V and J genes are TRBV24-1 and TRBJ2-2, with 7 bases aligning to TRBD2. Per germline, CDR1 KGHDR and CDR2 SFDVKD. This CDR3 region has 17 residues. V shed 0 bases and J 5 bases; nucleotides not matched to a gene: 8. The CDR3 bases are TGTGCCACCAGTGATTTGACTGGCGGGAGCAGGACCGGGGAGCTGTTTTTT. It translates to CATSDLTGGSRTGELFF.

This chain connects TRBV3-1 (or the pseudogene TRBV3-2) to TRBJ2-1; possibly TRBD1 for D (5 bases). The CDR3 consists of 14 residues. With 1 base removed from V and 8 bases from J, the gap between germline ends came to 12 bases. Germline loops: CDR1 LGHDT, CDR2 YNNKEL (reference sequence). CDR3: CASSQGQGVHEQFF. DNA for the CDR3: TGTGCCAGCAGCCAAGGGCAAGGGGTCCATGAGCAGTTCTTC.

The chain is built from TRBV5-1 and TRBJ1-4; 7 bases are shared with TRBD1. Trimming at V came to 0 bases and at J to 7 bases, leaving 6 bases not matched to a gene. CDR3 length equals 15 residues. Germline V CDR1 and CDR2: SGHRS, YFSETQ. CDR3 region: CASSLGGQSGEKLFF. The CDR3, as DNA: TGCGCCAGCAGCTTGGGGGGACAGTCAGGTGAAAAACTGTTTTTT.

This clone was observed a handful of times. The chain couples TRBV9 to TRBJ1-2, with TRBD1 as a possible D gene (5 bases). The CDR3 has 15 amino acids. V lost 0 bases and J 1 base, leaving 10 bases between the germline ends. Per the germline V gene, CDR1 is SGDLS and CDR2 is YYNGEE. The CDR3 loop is CASSVGGGVNYGYTF. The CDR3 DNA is TGTGCCAGCAGCGTAGGAGGAGGGGTTAACTATGGCTACACCTTC.

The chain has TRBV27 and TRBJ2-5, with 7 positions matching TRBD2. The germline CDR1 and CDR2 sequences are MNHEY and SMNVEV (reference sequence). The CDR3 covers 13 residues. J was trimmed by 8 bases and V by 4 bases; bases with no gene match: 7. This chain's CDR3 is CASSYGGSSTQYF. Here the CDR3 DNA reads TGTGCCAGCAGTTATGGCGGGAGTAGTACCCAGTACTTC.

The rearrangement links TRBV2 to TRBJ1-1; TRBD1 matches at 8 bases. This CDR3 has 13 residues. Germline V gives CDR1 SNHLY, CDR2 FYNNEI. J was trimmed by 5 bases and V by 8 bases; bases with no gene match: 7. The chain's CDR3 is CASSRGPGTEAFF. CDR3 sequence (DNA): TGTGCCAGCTCCAGGGGGCCGGGGACTGAAGCTTTCTTT.

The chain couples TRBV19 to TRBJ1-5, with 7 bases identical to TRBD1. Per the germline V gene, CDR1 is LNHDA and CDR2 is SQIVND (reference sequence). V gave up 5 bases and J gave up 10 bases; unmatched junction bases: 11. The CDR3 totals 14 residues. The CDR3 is CASSSSGQQAPQHF. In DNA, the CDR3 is TGTGCCAGTAGTTCATCGGGACAGCAGGCTCCCCAGCATTTT.

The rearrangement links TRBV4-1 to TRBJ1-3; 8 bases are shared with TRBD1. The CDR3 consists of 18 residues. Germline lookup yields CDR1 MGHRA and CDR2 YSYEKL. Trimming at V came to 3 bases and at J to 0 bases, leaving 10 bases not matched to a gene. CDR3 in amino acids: CASSQTGQAINSGNTIYF. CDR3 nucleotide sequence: TGCGCCAGCAGCCAGACGGGACAGGCTATTAACTCTGGAAACACCATATATTTT.

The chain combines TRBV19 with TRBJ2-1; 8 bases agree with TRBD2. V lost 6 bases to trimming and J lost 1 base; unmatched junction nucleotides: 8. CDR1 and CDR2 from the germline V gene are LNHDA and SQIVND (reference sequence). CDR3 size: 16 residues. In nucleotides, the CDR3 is TGTGCCAGTAGCCGACCTAGCGGGCTTTCCTACAATGAGCAGTTCTTC. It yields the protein CASSRPSGLSYNEQFF. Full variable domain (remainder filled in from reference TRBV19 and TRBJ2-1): DGGITQSPKYLFRKEGQNVTLSCEQNLNHDAMYWYRQDPGQGLRLIYYSQIVNDFQKGDIAEGYSVSREKKESFPLTVTSAQKNPTAFYLCASSRPSGLSYNEQFFGPGTRLTVL.

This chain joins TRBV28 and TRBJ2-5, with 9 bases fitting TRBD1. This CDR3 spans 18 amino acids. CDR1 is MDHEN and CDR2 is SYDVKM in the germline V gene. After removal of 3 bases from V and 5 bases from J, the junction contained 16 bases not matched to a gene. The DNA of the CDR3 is TGTGCCAGCAGTTTGTTTGGGAGTGTCGGCGGGACAGGGGAGACCCAGTACTTC. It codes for CASSLFGSVGGTGETQYF.

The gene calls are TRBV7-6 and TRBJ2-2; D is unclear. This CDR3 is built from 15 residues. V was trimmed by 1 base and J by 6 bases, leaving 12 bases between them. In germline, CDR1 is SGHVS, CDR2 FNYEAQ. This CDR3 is CASSLVRIPSGELFF. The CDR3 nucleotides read TGTGCCAGCAGCTTAGTCCGTATCCCTTCCGGGGAGCTGTTTTTT.

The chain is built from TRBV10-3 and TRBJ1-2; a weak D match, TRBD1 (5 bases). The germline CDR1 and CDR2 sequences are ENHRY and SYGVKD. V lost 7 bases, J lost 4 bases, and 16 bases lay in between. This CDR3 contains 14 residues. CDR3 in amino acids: CAITPAEGSYGYTF. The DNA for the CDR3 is TGTGCCATCACCCCGGCGGAGGGGTCCTATGGCTACACCTTC.

The CDR3, as DNA: TGTGCCACCAGCAGAGATAACGAGCAGTACTTC. Its translation is CATSRDNEQYF. The chain recombines TRBV15 with TRBJ2-7; D remains unclear. V was shortened by 0 bases and J by 5 bases, with 2 bases between the two germline ends. This CDR3 spans 11 amino acids. Germline V gene sequence: CDR1 LNHNV, CDR2 YYDKDF (reference sequence).

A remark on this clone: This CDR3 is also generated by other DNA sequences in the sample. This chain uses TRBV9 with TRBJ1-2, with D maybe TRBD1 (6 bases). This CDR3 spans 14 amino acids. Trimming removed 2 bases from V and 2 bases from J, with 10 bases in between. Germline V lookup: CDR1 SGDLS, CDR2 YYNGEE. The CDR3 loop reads CASSVGQSNYGYTF. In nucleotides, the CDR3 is TGTGCCAGCAGCGTTGGACAGTCAAACTATGGCTACACCTTC. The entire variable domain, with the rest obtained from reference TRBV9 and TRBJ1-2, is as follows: DSGVTQTPKHLITATGQRVTLRCSPRSGDLSVYWYQQSLDQGLQFLIQYYNGEERAKGNILERFSAQQFPDLHSELNLSSLELGDSALYFCASSVGQSNYGYTFGSGTRLTVV.